Listed below are T cell receptor beta chains from one sample, sequenced in a study of spatial heterogeneity in lung cancer. TCRdb called the 5' RACE reads again in MiXCR, with one record for every CDR3 protein. Among about 10,000 distinct CDR3 sequences listed, 10% to 15% were seen once. Sequencing used lung tumor tissue, obtained at surgery. These TCRs come from a female donor with early-stage non-small cell lung cancer. The CDR3 runs from the conserved cysteine through the conserved F or W. A D gene is named only where the DNA matches it firmly. The size field is filled for only some rows; it gives once, few, many or a size class.

v_gene	j_gene	abundance	d_gene	len	CDR3nt	CDR3aa
TRBV5-1	TRBJ2-1	many	TRBD1	14	TGCGCCAGCAGCTTCGGGACAGGGGAAAATGAGCAGTTCTTC	CASSFGTGENEQFF
TRBV3-1	TRBJ2-2	few	TRBD2	15	TGTGCCAGCAGCCGACGGGGGGGCAACACCGGGGAGCTGTTTTTT	CASSRRGGNTGELFF
TRBV7-2	TRBJ1-1	NA	TRBD1	18	TGTGCCAGCAGCTTACGGGGACAGTACGAGGGTCCGAACACTGAAGCTTTCTTT	CASSLRGQYEGPNTEAFF
TRBV6-1	TRBJ2-1	few	NA	16	TGTGCCAGCAGTGAAGCGGCCAGGGGAACCTACAATGAGCAGTTCTTC	CASSEAARGTYNEQFF
TRBV5-1	TRBJ2-7	many	NA	13	TGCGCCAGCAGCCGGCAGGGGACCTACGAGCAGTACTTC	CASSRQGTYEQYF
TRBV24-1	TRBJ2-1	medium-sized	NA	15	TGTGCCACCAGTAGCGAGCGGGTAAGGGGACATGAGCAGTTCTTC	CATSSERVRGHEQFF
TRBV12-3/TRBV12-4	TRBJ2-7	few	TRBD2	15	TGTGCCAGCAGTTTGGGAGGGGCTGATTCCTACGAGCAGTACTTC	CASSLGGADSYEQYF
TRBV5-1	TRBJ2-5	NA	TRBD1	14	TGCGCCAGCAGCGTCCGGGACAGTTCAGAGACCCAGTACTTC	CASSVRDSSETQYF
TRBV7-2	TRBJ2-1	medium-sized	NA	13	TGTGCCAGCAGCTTAGAGTGGATCAATGAGCAGTTCTTC	CASSLEWINEQFF
TRBV5-1	TRBJ2-3	few	NA	13	TGCGCCAGCAGCTTGGACAGCACAGATACGCAGTATTTT	CASSLDSTDTQYF
TRBV12-3/TRBV12-4	TRBJ2-1	NA	TRBD1	15	TGTGCCAGCAGGCAACAGGGGACGGGCTACAATGAGCAGTTCTTC	CASRQQGTGYNEQFF
TRBV10-3	TRBJ2-5	medium-sized	NA	13	TGTGCCAGCAGTAGACAGGTAGAAGAGACCCAGTACTTC	CASSRQVEETQYF
TRBV3-1	TRBJ1-3	few	TRBD1	16	TGTGCCAGCAGCTACGGACAGGGGGCGGCAGGAAACACCATATATTTT	CASSYGQGAAGNTIYF
TRBV6-6	TRBJ2-1	many	TRBD2	15	TGTGCCAGCACCCCGGGACTAGCGGTATACAATGAGCAGTTCTTC	CASTPGLAVYNEQFF
TRBV5-1	TRBJ2-6	medium-sized	NA	15	TGCGCCAGCAGCTTGAGGGGTGCAGGGGCCAACGTCCTGACTTTC	CASSLRGAGANVLTF
TRBV4-3	TRBJ2-1	many	NA	15	TGCGCCAGCAGCCAAGCGGGGAGCTCCTACAATGAGCAGTTCTTC	CASSQAGSSYNEQFF
TRBV5-1	TRBJ1-3	many	NA	15	TGCGCCAGCAGCTTGGTAATGGGGGCGAGAAACACCATATATTTT	CASSLVMGARNTIYF
TRBV5-6	TRBJ2-1	many	NA	18	TGTGCCAGCAGCTTGGACAGGTCTGGAGGCGGGCCGCGGGATGAGCAGTTCTTC	CASSLDRSGGGPRDEQFF